The 32 T cell receptor beta chains listed next were all sequenced from one sample in a study of blood T cell repertoires in COVID-19. TCRdb's table, derived via immunoSEQ multiplex PCR, lists solely in-frame clones and lacks some. This sample carries about 74,000 clones, 90% of them seen once, and the ten largest clones take over 1.2%. Sequencing was done on a sample of peripheral blood. All receptors come from a man aged 45-65 years with acute or convalescent COVID-19.

This chain links TRBV6-5 with TRBJ1-5; perhaps TRBD1 as D (5 bases). The CDR3 sequence is 15 residues long. Germline V gene data show CDR1 as MNHEY and CDR2 as SVGAGI. The germline V and J ends were trimmed by 0 bases and 7 bases, with 13 bases remaining between them. The CDR3 DNA reads TGTGCCAGCAGTTACTCGATGGCAGGGTCGCAGCCCCAGCATTTT. Residues: CASSYSMAGSQPQHF.

The rearrangement joins TRBV7-2 to TRBJ2-7, with 15 bases identical to TRBD2. The CDR3 is 17 residues long. V was clipped by 4 bases and J by 6 bases; unmatched bases: 10. The germline V gene encodes CDR1 SGHTA and CDR2 FQGNSA. The CDR3 is CASSSGLAGGPFGEQYV. Here the CDR3 DNA reads TGTGCCAGCAGCTCCGGACTAGCGGGGGGGCCCTTCGGCGAGCAGTACGTC.

The V call is TRBV10-3, the J call TRBJ1-6, with 10 bases fitting TRBD1. The CDR3 contains 13 residues. Germline V CDR1 and CDR2: ENHRY, SYGVKD. Trimming at V came to 4 bases and at J to 9 bases, leaving 0 bases not matched to a gene. CDR3 region: CAISGQGASPLHF. The CDR3 DNA follows: TGTGCCATCAGTGGACAGGGGGCTTCACCCCTCCACTTT.

The chain recombines TRBV2 with TRBJ1-3, with D possibly being TRBD1 (5 bases). CDR1 is SNHLY and CDR2 is FYNNEI in the germline V gene. There are 15 residues in the CDR3. Trimming shortened V by 4 bases and J by 0 bases, and 10 bases separated the two germline ends. The CDR3 sequence is CASSVRGTSGNTIYF. CDR3 nucleotides: TGTGCCAGCAGTGTACGGGGGACCTCTGGAAACACCATATATTTT. Variable domain in full (rest from reference TRBV2 and TRBJ1-3): EPEVTQTPSHQVTQMGQEVILRCVPISNHLYFYWYRQILGQKVEFLVSFYNNEISEKSEIFDDQFSVERPDGSNFTLKIRSTKLEDSAMYFCASSVRGTSGNTIYFGEGSWLTVV.

The chain couples TRBV28 to TRBJ2-7; possibly TRBD2 for D (5 bases). This CDR3 region has 11 residues. CDR1 and CDR2 (germline): MDHEN, SYDVKM. CDR3 bases: TGTTTAGTCGCGGGCCCCTACGAGCAGTACTTC. Protein product: CLVAGPYEQYF.

The genes are TRBV28 and TRBJ1-3; TRBD1 aligns across 7 bases. Germline loops: CDR1 MDHEN, CDR2 SYDVKM. The CDR3 consists of 15 residues. V gave up 3 bases and J gave up 4 bases; unmatched junction bases: 6. This CDR3 reads CASSFRQGGGNTIYF. The CDR3 DNA follows: TGTGCCAGCAGTTTCCGACAGGGAGGAGGAAACACCATATATTTT.

The V gene is TRBV28, the J gene TRBJ1-4, with D possibly TRBD1 on 5 matching bases. Germline V gives CDR1 MDHEN, CDR2 SYDVKM. V lost 4 bases and J lost 9, with 24 bases in between. This CDR3 spans 17 amino acids. Here the CDR3 reads CASSYNPFGREGKKLFF. Here the CDR3 DNA reads TGTGCCAGCAGTTACAACCCCTTCGGCAGGGAGGGGAAAAAACTGTTTTTT.

V is TRBV7-9 and J is TRBJ2-7, with 10 bases that match TRBD1. Losses at the gene ends were 5 bases for V and 4 bases for J; bases not matched to a gene: 11. The CDR3 is 16 amino acids. CDR1 is SEHNR and CDR2 is FQNEAQ in the germline V gene (reference sequence). CDR3: CASSHLQDRGQYEQYF. CDR3 bases: TGTGCCAGCAGCCACCTTCAAGACAGGGGGCAATACGAGCAGTACTTC.

This clone was picked up a small number of times. The rearrangement links TRBV4-2 to TRBJ2-7; TRBD2 aligns across 8 bases. This CDR3 contains 17 residues. Looked up from germline, CDR1 is LGHNA and CDR2 is YNFKEQ. J lost 0 bases, V lost 1 base, and 8 bases had no gene match. CDR3 amino acids: CASSQGSGERSSYEQYF. For the CDR3, the DNA is TGTGCCAGCAGCCAAGGTAGCGGGGAACGGAGCTCCTACGAGCAGTACTTC.

This clone was counted a few times. The rearrangement uses TRBV6-1 and TRBJ1-2, with 7 nucleotides matching TRBD1. Germline V gene sequence: CDR1 MNHNS, CDR2 SASEGT. Trimming cost V 3 bases and J 6 bases; bases outside gene matches: 4. The CDR3 extends over 13 amino acids. The CDR3 spells CASSDLTGDGYTF. The DNA for the CDR3 is TGTGCCAGCAGTGATCTAACAGGGGATGGCTACACCTTC.

This sequence joins TRBV28 and TRBJ1-5; the match to TRBD1 covers 9 bases. The length of the CDR3 is 16 residues. Unmatched junction bases numbered 7, after V lost 5 bases and J lost 2 bases. The germline CDR1 and CDR2 sequences are MDHEN and SYDVKM. The CDR3 DNA follows: TGTGCCAGCAGTCCCCCCCGGACAGGGGGCAATCAGCCCCAGCATTTT. It encodes CASSPPRTGGNQPQHF.

This chain connects TRBV19 to TRBJ2-2, with 9 bases that match TRBD1. Per the germline V gene, CDR1 is LNHDA and CDR2 is SQIVND (reference sequence). With 8 bases clipped from V and 5 bases from J, the junction kept 15 bases outside the gene matches. This CDR3 has 17 amino acids. The CDR3 is CASVHTQDRGITGELFF. In DNA form, the CDR3 reads TGTGCCAGTGTACATACGCAGGACAGGGGCATTACCGGGGAGCTGTTTTTT.

This clone appeared once. The CDR3 bases are TGTGCCAGCAGTGAAGCTTCCGGGACAGGCTTTCAGCCCCAGCATTTT. Its protein product is CASSEASGTGFQPQHF. The gene calls are TRBV2 and TRBJ1-5, with 8 bases matching TRBD1. The CDR3 is 16 residues long. V lost 0 bases, J lost 6 bases, and 7 bases stayed unmatched. Germline CDR1 SNHLY, CDR2 FYNNEI.

The chain joins TRBV7-2 to TRBJ2-5, with TRBD2 matching 11 bases. The CDR3 is made up of 15 amino acids. V trimming: 4 bases; J trimming: 5 bases; junction bases outside the gene matches: 6. Germline CDR1 reads SGHTA; CDR2 reads FQGNSA. This CDR3 is CASSSQTSGAETQYF. The CDR3 DNA reads TGTGCCAGCAGCTCCCAGACTAGCGGGGCGGAGACCCAGTACTTC.

This sequence joins TRBV19 and TRBJ1-4, with 7 bases aligning to TRBD1. The CDR3 runs to 14 residues. Germline lookup yields CDR1 LNHDA and CDR2 SQIVND (reference sequence). V was pared by 4 bases and J by 11 bases, with 10 bases of the junction left unmatched. The CDR3 reads CASSKPDRRDKLFF. CDR3 DNA: TGTGCCAGTAGTAAGCCGGACAGGAGGGACAAACTGTTTTTT. Full variable domain (missing parts from reference TRBV19 and TRBJ1-4): DGGITQSPKYLFRKEGQNVTLSCEQNLNHDAMYWYRQDPGQGLRLIYYSQIVNDFQKGDIAEGYSVSREKKESFPLTVTSAQKNPTAFYLCASSKPDRRDKLFFGSGTQLSVL.

The chain is built from TRBV7-2 and TRBJ1-5; perhaps TRBD1 as D (6 bases). This CDR3 is built from 14 residues. From germline, CDR1 is SGHTA and CDR2 FQGNSA. With 5 bases removed from V and 7 bases from J, the gap between germline ends came to 15 bases. The CDR3 sequence: CASSRDTGFQPQHF. CDR3 nucleotide sequence: TGTGCCAGCAGCAGAGATACAGGGTTCCAGCCCCAGCATTTT. The full variable domain, its missing parts supplied by reference TRBV7-2 and TRBJ1-5, is GAGVSQSPSNKVTEKGKDVELRCDPISGHTALYWYRQSLGQGLEFLIYFQGNSAPDKSGLPSDRFSAERTGGSVSTLTIQRTQQEDSAVYLCASSRDTGFQPQHFGDGTRLSIL.

The chain has TRBV5-1 and TRBJ1-2; D gene uncertain. The CDR3 extends over 16 amino acids. V lost 0 bases, J lost 4 bases, and 16 bases lay in between. Germline assignment: CDR1 SGHRS and CDR2 YFSETQ. The CDR3 protein is CASSLEGVSVSYGYTF. CDR3 sequence (DNA): TGCGCCAGCAGCTTGGAAGGTGTCAGCGTATCCTATGGCTACACCTTC.

This clone occurred once. The chain is built from TRBV5-1 and TRBJ2-5; 7 bases are shared with TRBD2. This CDR3 is built from 14 residues. The V segment lost 2 bases and the J segment 2 bases; nucleotides outside the gene matches: 3. Looked up from germline, CDR1 is SGHRS and CDR2 is YFSETQ. The CDR3, as DNA: TGCGCCAGCAGCTTATCGGGGGGACAAGAGACCCAGTACTTC. Translation gives CASSLSGGQETQYF.

J is TRBJ2-3 and V is TRBV3-1 (or the pseudogene TRBV3-2); TRBD2 matches 11 bases. The germline CDR1 and CDR2 sequences are LGHDT and YNNKEL (reference sequence). The CDR3 is 15 residues long. J gave up 2 bases and V 4 bases, and 2 bases lay outside the gene matches. The CDR3 here is CASSRLAGNTDTQYF. The CDR3 coding sequence is TGTGCCAGCAGCCGACTAGCGGGGAACACAGATACGCAGTATTTT.

The chain employs TRBV23-1 and TRBJ1-1; 7 bases match TRBD1. TRBV23-1 is treated as an ORF (open reading frame) with a function not yet certain. The CDR3 is 16 residues long. V was clipped by 2 bases and J by 0 bases; unmatched bases: 6. The CDR3 DNA sequence: TGCGCCAGCAGTCAACCAGGTAGGGGGCTGAACACTGAAGCTTTCTTT. It is translated as CASSQPGRGLNTEAFF.

A word on this clone: Different DNA sequences within this sample yield the same CDR3. The chain uses TRBV18 and TRBJ1-4; no reliable D call. The CDR3 runs to 14 residues. The germline V and J ends were trimmed by 6 bases and 6 bases, with 14 bases remaining between them. Germline CDR1 is KGHSH and CDR2 is LQKENI. The CDR3 DNA follows: TGTGCCAGCTCCCCTTGGACTGGGGATGAAAAACTGTTTTTT. The encoded protein is CASSPWTGDEKLFF.

This chain joins TRBV27 and TRBJ2-2, with a tentative D call TRBD1 (6 bases). V was trimmed by 6 bases and J by 0 bases, leaving 17 bases between them. This CDR3 contains 17 residues. Per the germline V gene, CDR1 is MNHEY and CDR2 is SMNVEV (reference sequence). CDR3 nucleotides: TGTGCCAGCAGCCCCTCCCGACAGGTCGCGAACACCGGGGAGCTGTTTTTT. Residues: CASSPSRQVANTGELFF.

This clone was picked up one time. The chain has TRBV7-2 and TRBJ1-6, with D possibly being TRBD1 (5 bases). The V gene lost 2 bases and the J gene lost 8 bases, with 10 bases spanning the gap. The germline V gene has CDR1 SGHTA and CDR2 FQGNSA. The CDR3 runs 14 residues. This chain's CDR3 is CASSLQGQHSPLHF. CDR3 sequence (DNA): TGTGCCAGCAGCTTACAGGGTCAGCATTCACCCCTCCACTTT.

The chain joins TRBV5-6 to TRBJ2-7; 7 bases match TRBD1. Germline V CDR1 and CDR2: SGHDT, YYEEEE. V gave up 3 bases and J gave up 3 bases; unmatched junction bases: 6. The CDR3 is 14 residues long. The CDR3 DNA follows: TGTGCCAGCAGCTGGACAGGACGGGGCTACGAGCAGTACTTC. Amino acids: CASSWTGRGYEQYF.

This rearrangement joins TRBV5-4 to TRBJ2-5; D gene ambiguous. V was clipped by 1 base and J by 2 bases, with 6 bases between them. Germline CDR1 reads SGHNT; CDR2 reads YYREEE (reference sequence). This CDR3 comprises 13 residues. Written as DNA, the CDR3 is TGTGCCAGCAGCTTGAATCCACAAGAGACCCAGTACTTC. Translated: CASSLNPQETQYF.

This clone has just one count. This chain joins TRBV27 and TRBJ1-5; 8 nucleotides match TRBD1. Germline V gene data show CDR1 as MNHEY and CDR2 as SMNVEV (reference sequence). This CDR3 has 14 residues. With 8 bases clipped from V and 2 bases from J, the junction kept 5 bases outside the gene matches. As DNA, the CDR3 is TGTGCCAGCCGCTTGACAGGGGGCAATCAGCCCCAGCATTTT. Its translation is CASRLTGGNQPQHF.

Concerning this clone itself: Other nucleotide sequences from this sample produce the same CDR3. The chain links TRBV19 to TRBJ1-5, with TRBD1 matching 11 bases. CDR1 LNHDA and CDR2 SQIVND come from the germline V gene (reference sequence). The V gene end was trimmed by 9 bases and the J gene end by 1 base; junction bases not matched to a gene: 11. The CDR3 contains 17 residues. CDR3 amino acids: CASRPTGTGGSNQPQHF. The CDR3 DNA sequence: TGTGCCAGCAGACCTACCGGGACAGGGGGAAGCAATCAGCCCCAGCATTTT.

Here the CDR3 DNA reads TGCGCCAGCAGCTTGGCGGGAGGGATTGCCTACGAGCAGTACTTC. Its translation is CASSLAGGIAYEQYF. The chain employs TRBV5-1 and TRBJ2-7, with 8 bases identical to TRBD2. CDR3 size: 15 residues. Losses at the gene ends were 0 bases for V and 2 bases for J; bases not matched to a gene: 4. The germline gives CDR1 SGHRS, CDR2 YFSETQ.

J is TRBJ2-3 and V is TRBV15, with 7 bases that match TRBD2. Germline-derived CDR1 and CDR2 are LNHNV and YYDKDF (reference sequence). This CDR3 has 15 residues. Germline trimming cut 5 bases from V and 6 bases from J; bases unmatched to any gene: 11. The CDR3 DNA reads as TGTGCCACCAGCGGGGGGGAGGGGCTCGCCGATACGCAGTATTTT. Protein sequence: CATSGGEGLADTQYF.

Only one count was recorded for this clone. The chain couples TRBV5-6 to TRBJ1-3; no clear D gene. The CDR3 is 14 amino acids. V lost 5 bases to trimming and J lost 0 bases, with 9 bases between them. The germline CDR1 and CDR2 sequences are SGHDT and YYEEEE. CDR3 in amino acids: CASSPGYSGNTIYF. The DNA for the CDR3 is TGTGCCAGCAGTCCAGGATACTCTGGAAACACCATATATTTT.

This chain uses TRBV27 with TRBJ1-1; tentative D call: TRBD1 (6 bases). V lost 4 bases and J 0 bases, leaving 9 bases between the germline ends. The CDR3 has 14 amino acids. Looked up from germline, CDR1 is MNHEY and CDR2 is SMNVEV (reference sequence). CDR3 sequence reads: CASSSGTMNTEAFF. The CDR3 DNA is TGTGCCAGCAGTTCCGGGACAATGAACACTGAAGCTTTCTTT.

V usage is TRBV23-1 and J usage is TRBJ2-7, with a weak D call TRBD2 (6 bases). TRBV23-1 carries the ORF label, with uncertain function. Trimming removed 0 bases from V and 3 bases from J, with 15 bases in between. The CDR3 runs 16 residues. Written as DNA, the CDR3 is TGCGCCAGCAGTCAATCAGCGGGCAGATTGAACTACGAGCAGTACTTC. Its protein product is CASSQSAGRLNYEQYF.